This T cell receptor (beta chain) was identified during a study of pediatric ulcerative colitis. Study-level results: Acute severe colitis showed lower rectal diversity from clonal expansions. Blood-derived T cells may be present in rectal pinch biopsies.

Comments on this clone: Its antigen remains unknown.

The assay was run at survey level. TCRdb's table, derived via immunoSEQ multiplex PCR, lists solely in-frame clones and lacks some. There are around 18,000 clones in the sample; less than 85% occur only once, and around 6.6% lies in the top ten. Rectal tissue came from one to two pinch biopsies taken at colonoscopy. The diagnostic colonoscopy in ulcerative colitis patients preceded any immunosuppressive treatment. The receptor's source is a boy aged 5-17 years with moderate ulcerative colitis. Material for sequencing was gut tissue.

The CDR3 bases are TGTGCCACCACCAGGGGAAAGGGATCTCGGCCCCAGCATTTT. This translates into CATTRGKGSRPQHF. The chain uses TRBV15 and TRBJ1-5; tentatively, D is TRBD1 (6 bases). V lost 7 bases to trimming and J lost 9 bases, with 19 bases between them. CDR3 length: 14 amino acids. In germline, CDR1 is LNHNV, CDR2 YYDKDF (reference sequence).